The 5 T cell receptor beta chains given below trace back to one sample, sequenced in a study of shared clonotypes between healthy human individuals. Data came from immunoSEQ multiplex PCR; TCRdb stores just in-frame clones and leaves some out. Among more than 900,000 clones listed, 70% to 80% were seen once. Sequencing input: memory CD4+ T cells from PBMCs. Indicated subset: CD45RA-negative fraction. All receptors derive from a man younger than 35 in good health. Some clones in this sample may be carry-over from other donors' samples.

V usage is TRBV5-1 and J usage is TRBJ1-1, with TRBD1 as a possible D gene (5 bases). Trimming left V 2 bases short and J 6 bases short, with 11 bases between. Germline loops: CDR1 SGHRS, CDR2 YFSETQ. This CDR3 contains 13 residues. The CDR3 DNA reads as TGCGCCAGCAGCTTTACCGGGGCTGCTGAAGCTTTCTTT. Translation: CASSFTGAAEAFF.

The rearrangement links TRBV28 to TRBJ1-2; D perhaps matches TRBD1 (5 bases). V was trimmed by 5 bases and J by 4 bases, leaving 11 bases between them. CDR3 length equals 13 residues. Germline V gene sequence: CDR1 MDHEN, CDR2 SYDVKM. CDR3 in DNA: TGTGCCAGCAGTCCGACAGCAGCCTATGGCTACACCTTC. Translation gives CASSPTAAYGYTF.

This clone was picked up a small number of times. The rearrangement joins TRBV19 to TRBJ2-7; D call uncertain. Germline assignment: CDR1 LNHDA and CDR2 SQIVND (reference sequence). V lost 2 bases, J lost 2 bases, and 10 bases lay in between. CDR3 length equals 14 residues. The CDR3 DNA follows: TGTGCCAGTAGTATATATGCCTTTACCTACGAGCAGTACTTC. Protein: CASSIYAFTYEQYF.

On this clone itself: Mismatch with germline at one junction end may stem from a read error. V usage is TRBV4-1 and J usage is TRBJ2-7, with 7 positions matching TRBD1. The germline V gene has CDR1 MGHRA and CDR2 YSYEKL. The CDR3 covers 17 residues. The CDR3 bases are TGCGCCAGCACCCAAGAGGGGGCAGGCCCACGACTCGGCGAGCAGTACTTC. Translating it yields CASTQEGAGPRLGEQYF.

A single count supports this clone. The chain joins TRBV18 to TRBJ2-1, with 8 bases lining up with TRBD1. Trimming took 3 bases from V and 7 from J; bases not matched to a gene: 5. Germline lookup yields CDR1 KGHSH and CDR2 LQKENI. CDR3 size: 14 residues. CDR3 protein: CASSPGRGLNEQFF. The CDR3 coding sequence is TGTGCCAGCTCACCCGGCAGGGGGCTAAATGAGCAGTTCTTC.